Sequencing of this T cell receptor beta chain was carried out in a study of tumor and adjacent non-tumor tissue in lung cancer. Study background: Histology: about a dozen adenocarcinoma, a couple of squamous cell carcinoma, 1 small cell lung cancer. General study findings and limits: Shorter survival was associated with higher TCR diversity in tumors. Significantly higher TCR diversity was found in tumor than normal lung.

As regards this clonotype: Its antigen is unidentified. One end of the junction fails to match germline, which may point to a read error.

TCRbeta libraries were built with three rounds of nested PCR, modified from ARM-PCR. Each CDR3 protein is one row after TCRdb ran MiXCR on the multiplex PCR reads. The sample lists 200,000 to 250,000 distinct CDR3 sequences; 71% were seen once. The template was RNA from unsorted bulk tissue. Looked up from germline, CDR1 is MNHNS and CDR2 is SASEGT. The CDR3 covers 14 residues. The receptor was derived from a man aged 60 to 69 with non-small cell lung cancer. The chain recombines TRBV6-1 with TRBJ1-1; D gene ambiguous. The sample consisted of lung tumor tissue. DNA for the CDR3: TGTGCCAGCAGTGTGGGCCAGCAAAACACTGAAGCCTCCTTT. Amino acids: CASSVGQQNTEASF.